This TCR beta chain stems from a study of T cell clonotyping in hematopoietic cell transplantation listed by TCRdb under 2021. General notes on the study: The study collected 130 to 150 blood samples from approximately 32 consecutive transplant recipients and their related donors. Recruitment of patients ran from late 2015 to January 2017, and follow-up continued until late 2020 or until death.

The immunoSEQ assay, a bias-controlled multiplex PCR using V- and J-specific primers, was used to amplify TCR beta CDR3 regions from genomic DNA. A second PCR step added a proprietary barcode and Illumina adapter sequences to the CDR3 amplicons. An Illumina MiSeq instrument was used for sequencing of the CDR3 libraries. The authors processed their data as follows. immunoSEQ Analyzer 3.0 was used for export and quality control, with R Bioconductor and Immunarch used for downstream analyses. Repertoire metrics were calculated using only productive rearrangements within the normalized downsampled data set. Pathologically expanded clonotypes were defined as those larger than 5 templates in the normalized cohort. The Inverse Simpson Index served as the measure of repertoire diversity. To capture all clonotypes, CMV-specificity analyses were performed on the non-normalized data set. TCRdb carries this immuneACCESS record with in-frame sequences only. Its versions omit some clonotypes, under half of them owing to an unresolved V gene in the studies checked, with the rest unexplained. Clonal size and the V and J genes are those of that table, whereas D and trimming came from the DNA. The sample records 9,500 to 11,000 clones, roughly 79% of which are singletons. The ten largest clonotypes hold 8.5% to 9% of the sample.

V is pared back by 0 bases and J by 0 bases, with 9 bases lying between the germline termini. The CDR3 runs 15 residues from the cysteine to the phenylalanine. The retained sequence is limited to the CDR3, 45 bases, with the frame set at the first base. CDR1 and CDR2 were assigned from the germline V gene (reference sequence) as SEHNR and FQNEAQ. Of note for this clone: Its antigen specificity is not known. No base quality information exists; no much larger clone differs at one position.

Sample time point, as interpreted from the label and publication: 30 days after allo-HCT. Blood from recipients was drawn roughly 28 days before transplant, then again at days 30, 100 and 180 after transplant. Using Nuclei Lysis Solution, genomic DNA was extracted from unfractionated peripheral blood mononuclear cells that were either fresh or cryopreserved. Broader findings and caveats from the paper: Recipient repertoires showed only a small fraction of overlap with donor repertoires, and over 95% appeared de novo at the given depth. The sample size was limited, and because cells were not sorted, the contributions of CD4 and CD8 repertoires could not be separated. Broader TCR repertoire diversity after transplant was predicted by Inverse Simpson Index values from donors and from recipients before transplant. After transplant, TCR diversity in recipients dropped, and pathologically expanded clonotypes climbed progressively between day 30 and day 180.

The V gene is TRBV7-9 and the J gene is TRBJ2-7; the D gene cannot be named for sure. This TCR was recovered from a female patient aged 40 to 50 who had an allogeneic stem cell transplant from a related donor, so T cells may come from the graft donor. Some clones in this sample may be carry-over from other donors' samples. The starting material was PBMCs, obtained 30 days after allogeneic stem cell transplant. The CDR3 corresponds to CASSLALLNSYEQYF. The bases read TGTGCCAGCAGCTTAGCGTTGCTCAACTCCTACGAGCAGTACTTC.